This is a list of T cell receptor beta chains from one sample in a study of cytomegalovirus exposure and HLA in healthy donors. TCRdb's table, derived via immunoSEQ multiplex PCR, lists solely in-frame clones and lacks some. Found here are about 57,000 clones, about 69% of them singletons; the top ten hold roughly 7%. The sequencing sample was made of PBMCs. The receptors stem from a man aged 25-45 years in good health and CMV-seropositive. CDR3s include the opening cysteine and the closing phenylalanine or tryptophan. The order of the fields is J gene, D gene, CDR3 length, V gene, clone size, CDR3 protein, CDR3 DNA. D genes are given only for firm matches. Clone size appears in some rows only: once, few, many, or a class for an expanded clone.

j_call: TRBJ2-2
d_call: .
cdr3_length: 15
v_call: TRBV5-4
clone_size: once
cdr3_aa: CASSFSQGYTGELFF
cdr3_nt: TGTGCCAGCAGCTTTTCGCAGGGTTATACCGGGGAGCTGTTTTTT

j_call: TRBJ1-5
d_call: .
cdr3_length: 12
v_call: TRBV19
clone_size: .
cdr3_aa: CASSNRDQPQHF
cdr3_nt: TGTGCCAGTAGTAATCGGGATCAGCCCCAGCATTTT

j_call: TRBJ2-5
d_call: TRBD2
cdr3_length: 16
v_call: TRBV7-7
clone_size: .
cdr3_aa: CASSLGLAGGQETQYF
cdr3_nt: TGTGCTAGCAGCTTAGGACTAGCGGGGGGCCAAGAGACCCAGTACTTC

j_call: TRBJ2-2
d_call: TRBD1
cdr3_length: 18
v_call: TRBV7-3
clone_size: .
cdr3_aa: CASSFRDRGNTNTGELFF
cdr3_nt: TGTGCCAGCAGCTTCCGCGACAGGGGGAATACGAACACCGGGGAGCTGTTTTTT

j_call: TRBJ1-5
d_call: TRBD1
cdr3_length: 15
v_call: TRBV27
clone_size: .
cdr3_aa: CASSPRGQGIEPQHF
cdr3_nt: TGTGCCAGCAGCCCGAGGGGACAGGGAATTGAGCCCCAGCATTTT

j_call: TRBJ2-7
d_call: .
cdr3_length: 17
v_call: TRBV21-1
clone_size: .
cdr3_aa: CASSKGISGTRGYEQYF
cdr3_nt: TGTGCCAGCAGCAAGGGGATATCGGGGACTAGGGGCTACGAGCAGTACTTC

j_call: TRBJ2-3
d_call: .
cdr3_length: 15
v_call: TRBV7-3
clone_size: .
cdr3_aa: CASSLTGERTDTQYF
cdr3_nt: TGTGCCAGCAGCTTAACAGGAGAGAGGACAGATACGCAGTATTTT

j_call: TRBJ1-2
d_call: TRBD1
cdr3_length: 14
v_call: TRBV12-5
clone_size: .
cdr3_aa: CASGLTGGGYGYTF
cdr3_nt: TGTGCTAGTGGCTTAACAGGGGGCGGCTATGGCTACACCTTC

j_call: TRBJ1-6
d_call: .
cdr3_length: 16
v_call: TRBV5-1
clone_size: .
cdr3_aa: CASSLDRGVGNSPLHF
cdr3_nt: TGCGCCAGCAGCTTGGACCGGGGAGTTGGAAATTCACCCCTCCACTTT

j_call: TRBJ1-5
d_call: .
cdr3_length: 13
v_call: TRBV5-6
clone_size: .
cdr3_aa: CTSSLGVNQPQHF
cdr3_nt: TGTACCAGCAGCTTGGGAGTCAATCAGCCCCAGCATTTT

j_call: TRBJ2-7
d_call: .
cdr3_length: 12
v_call: TRBV2
clone_size: few
cdr3_aa: CASTADSGEQYF
cdr3_nt: TGTGCCAGCACCGCGGATTCGGGCGAGCAGTACTTC

j_call: TRBJ1-3
d_call: .
cdr3_length: 14
v_call: TRBV5-1
clone_size: .
cdr3_aa: CAQTGVDLGNTIYF
cdr3_nt: TGCGCCCAAACGGGAGTGGACCTTGGAAACACCATATATTTT

j_call: TRBJ2-7
d_call: .
cdr3_length: 16
v_call: TRBV4-3
clone_size: .
cdr3_aa: CASSQSITELSYEQYF
cdr3_nt: TGCGCCAGCAGCCAATCCATCACCGAACTCTCCTACGAGCAGTACTTC

j_call: TRBJ2-1
d_call: .
cdr3_length: 13
v_call: TRBV6-5
clone_size: .
cdr3_aa: CASGVRSYNEQFF
cdr3_nt: TGTGCCAGCGGAGTCAGATCCTACAATGAGCAGTTCTTC

j_call: TRBJ1-1
d_call: TRBD1
cdr3_length: 12
v_call: TRBV12-5
clone_size: .
cdr3_aa: CASAPGQGEAFF
cdr3_nt: TGTGCTAGTGCACCCGGACAGGGCGAAGCTTTCTTT

j_call: TRBJ2-2
d_call: TRBD1
cdr3_length: 15
v_call: TRBV7-3
clone_size: .
cdr3_aa: CASSSRDRATGELFF
cdr3_nt: TGTGCCAGCAGCTCCCGGGACAGGGCCACCGGGGAGCTGTTTTTT

j_call: TRBJ1-1
d_call: TRBD1
cdr3_length: 15
v_call: TRBV30
clone_size: .
cdr3_aa: CAWSVSPGGNTEAFF
cdr3_nt: TGTGCCTGGAGTGTTTCTCCAGGGGGGAACACTGAAGCTTTCTTT

j_call: TRBJ2-1
d_call: .
cdr3_length: 14
v_call: TRBV27
clone_size: .
cdr3_aa: CASSRQGSYNEQFF
cdr3_nt: TGTGCCAGCAGCCGGCAGGGCTCCTACAATGAGCAGTTCTTC

j_call: TRBJ2-3
d_call: TRBD1
cdr3_length: 14
v_call: TRBV2
clone_size: once
cdr3_aa: CASTLQGATDTQYF
cdr3_nt: TGTGCCAGCACCTTACAGGGGGCGACAGATACGCAGTATTTT

j_call: TRBJ2-3
d_call: TRBD1
cdr3_length: 16
v_call: TRBV11-2
clone_size: .
cdr3_aa: CASSLGPGQLTDTQYF
cdr3_nt: TGTGCCAGCAGCTTAGGTCCGGGACAGCTCACAGATACGCAGTATTTT

j_call: TRBJ2-7
d_call: .
cdr3_length: 15
v_call: TRBV27
clone_size: few
cdr3_aa: CASRAGTAGPAEQYF
cdr3_nt: TGTGCCAGCAGAGCCGGGACTGCGGGACCCGCCGAGCAGTACTTC

j_call: TRBJ1-2
d_call: .
cdr3_length: 14
v_call: TRBV30
clone_size: .
cdr3_aa: CAWAGGPPDGGYTF
cdr3_nt: TGTGCCTGGGCCGGGGGTCCGCCCGACGGTGGCTACACCTTC

j_call: TRBJ1-4
d_call: TRBD1
cdr3_length: 15
v_call: TRBV9
clone_size: few
cdr3_aa: CASSVRDRGDEKLFF
cdr3_nt: TGTGCCAGCAGCGTACGGGACAGGGGGGATGAAAAACTGTTTTTT

j_call: TRBJ1-2
d_call: .
cdr3_length: 14
v_call: TRBV5-4
clone_size: .
cdr3_aa: CASSPSGSPYGYTF
cdr3_nt: TGTGCCAGCAGCCCTTCAGGCAGTCCCTATGGCTACACCTTC

j_call: TRBJ1-1
d_call: TRBD1
cdr3_length: 13
v_call: TRBV6-1
clone_size: .
cdr3_aa: CASSAGQVCGAFF
cdr3_nt: TGTGCCAGCAGTGCAGGACAGGTGTGCGGAGCTTTCTTT

j_call: TRBJ2-5
d_call: TRBD1
cdr3_length: 15
v_call: TRBV6-4
clone_size: .
cdr3_aa: CASSPRDRRQETQYF
cdr3_nt: TGTGCCAGCTCTCCCCGGGACAGGAGACAAGAGACCCAGTACTTC

j_call: TRBJ1-6
d_call: .
cdr3_length: 15
v_call: TRBV6-5
clone_size: .
cdr3_aa: CASSLGAPYNSPLHF
cdr3_nt: TGTGCCAGCAGTTTAGGGGCGCCCTATAATTCACCCCTCCACTTT

j_call: TRBJ1-1
d_call: .
cdr3_length: 16
v_call: TRBV2
clone_size: .
cdr3_aa: CASSDPSSRSGTEAFF
cdr3_nt: TGTGCCAGCAGTGACCCGAGTAGCAGGTCGGGAACTGAAGCTTTCTTT

j_call: TRBJ1-3
d_call: .
cdr3_length: 16
v_call: TRBV5-6
clone_size: few
cdr3_aa: CASSLGARTSGNTIYF
cdr3_nt: TGTGCCAGCAGCTTGGGAGCACGTACCTCTGGAAACACCATATATTTT

j_call: TRBJ2-1
d_call: TRBD1
cdr3_length: 15
v_call: TRBV4-1
clone_size: .
cdr3_aa: CASSRSGDSYNEQFF
cdr3_nt: TGCGCCAGCAGCCGGTCCGGGGACAGCTACAATGAGCAGTTCTTC

j_call: TRBJ1-1
d_call: TRBD1
cdr3_length: 16
v_call: TRBV6-5
clone_size: .
cdr3_aa: CASSYGARGYGTEAFF
cdr3_nt: TGTGCCAGCAGTTATGGGGCCAGGGGGTATGGGACTGAAGCTTTCTTT

j_call: TRBJ2-2
d_call: .
cdr3_length: 13
v_call: TRBV7-3
clone_size: once
cdr3_aa: CASSLGQTGELFF
cdr3_nt: TGTGCCAGCAGCTTAGGGCAAACCGGGGAGCTGTTTTTT

j_call: TRBJ1-3
d_call: TRBD1
cdr3_length: 15
v_call: TRBV2
clone_size: .
cdr3_aa: CAIHSMGQGGNTIYF
cdr3_nt: TGTGCCATACATTCCATGGGACAGGGAGGAAACACCATATATTTT

j_call: TRBJ2-7
d_call: .
cdr3_length: 15
v_call: TRBV4-3
clone_size: .
cdr3_aa: CASSQDQDYPYEQYF
cdr3_nt: TGCGCCAGCAGCCAAGATCAGGACTATCCCTACGAGCAGTACTTC

j_call: TRBJ1-5
d_call: TRBD1
cdr3_length: 14
v_call: TRBV28
clone_size: once
cdr3_aa: CASSPGTGAWPQHF
cdr3_nt: TGTGCCAGCAGCCCCGGGACAGGGGCTTGGCCCCAGCATTTT

j_call: TRBJ1-1
d_call: .
cdr3_length: 14
v_call: TRBV13
clone_size: .
cdr3_aa: CASSFYRSNTEAFF
cdr3_nt: TGTGCCAGCAGCTTTTACAGGTCGAACACTGAAGCTTTCTTT

j_call: TRBJ2-7
d_call: .
cdr3_length: 14
v_call: TRBV9
clone_size: .
cdr3_aa: CASSVDEVSYEQYF
cdr3_nt: TGTGCCAGCAGCGTAGATGAGGTCTCCTACGAGCAGTACTTC

j_call: TRBJ1-1
d_call: TRBD1
cdr3_length: 15
v_call: TRBV6-5
clone_size: .
cdr3_aa: CASSRDRKTNTEAFF
cdr3_nt: TGTGCCAGCAGTAGGGACAGGAAAACGAACACTGAAGCTTTCTTT

j_call: TRBJ1-1
d_call: .
cdr3_length: 14
v_call: TRBV18
clone_size: .
cdr3_aa: CASSPPAGTIEAFF
cdr3_nt: TGTGCCAGCTCACCACCGGCAGGAACAATTGAAGCTTTCTTT

j_call: TRBJ2-5
d_call: .
cdr3_length: 14
v_call: TRBV5-1
clone_size: .
cdr3_aa: CASSLAGDQETQYF
cdr3_nt: TGCGCCAGCAGCTTGGCGGGGGACCAAGAGACCCAGTACTTC

j_call: TRBJ1-6
d_call: TRBD1
cdr3_length: 13
v_call: TRBV9
clone_size: .
cdr3_aa: CASSVTGYSPLHF
cdr3_nt: TGTGCCAGCAGCGTGACAGGGTATTCACCCCTCCACTTT

j_call: TRBJ1-2
d_call: .
cdr3_length: 11
v_call: TRBV20-1
clone_size: .
cdr3_aa: CSANGSNGYTF
cdr3_nt: TGCAGTGCTAACGGGTCGAATGGCTACACCTTC

j_call: TRBJ2-1
d_call: TRBD1
cdr3_length: 14
v_call: TRBV10-3
clone_size: .
cdr3_aa: CAITGQGRGNEQFF
cdr3_nt: TGTGCCATCACCGGACAGGGGAGAGGTAATGAGCAGTTCTTC

j_call: TRBJ2-1
d_call: .
cdr3_length: 11
v_call: TRBV20-1
clone_size: .
cdr3_aa: CSGGPYNEQFF
cdr3_nt: TGCAGCGGGGGGCCCTACAATGAGCAGTTCTTC

j_call: TRBJ1-4
d_call: .
cdr3_length: 11
v_call: TRBV28
clone_size: few
cdr3_aa: CASSYLDRLFF
cdr3_nt: TGTGCCAGCAGTTATCTCGATAGACTGTTTTTT